The rows below give T cell receptor beta chains drawn from one sample of a study of cytomegalovirus exposure and HLA in healthy donors. Here immunoSEQ multiplex PCR was the method, and the copy in TCRdb shows in-frame clones only, minus some. The sample lists about 50,000 clones, about 91% seen once, with about 1.5% in the top ten. The sample was PBMCs. These receptors originate from a young man in good health and CMV-seronegative. CDR3s include the opening cysteine and the closing phenylalanine or tryptophan. The order of the fields is J gene, V gene, D gene, clone size, CDR3 DNA, CDR3 protein. D genes are given only for firm matches. Part of the rows lack a size; the others show once, few, many or a class for expanded clones.

>TRBJ2-4|TRBV19|TRBD2|NA
TGTGCCAGTAGTACAATTGCCCCGCGGGGGACCAAAAACATTCAGTACTTC
CASSTIAPRGTKNIQYF
>TRBJ2-3|TRBV9|NA|NA
TGTGCCAGCAGCTCCAGACTAGATCGGGGAGATACGCAGTATTTT
CASSSRLDRGDTQYF
>TRBJ2-7|TRBV27|TRBD1|NA
TGTGCCAGCAGTTTAGACAGGGGCCACGAGCAGTACTTC
CASSLDRGHEQYF
>TRBJ2-1|TRBV2|NA|NA
TGTGCCAGCAGTGAATTAGCAGAGCGGGAGCAGTTCTTC
CASSELAEREQFF
>TRBJ1-1|TRBV14|TRBD1|NA
TGTGCCAGCAGCCAAGTCGGGACAGGGATGACTTGGGGCACTGAAGCTTTCTTT
CASSQVGTGMTWGTEAFF
>TRBJ2-4|TRBV6-1|TRBD2|NA
TGTGCCAGCAGTGAAGCGGGGACTAGCGGGAGCGTTTTATGGAACATTCAGTACTTC
CASSEAGTSGSVLWNIQYF
>TRBJ2-7|TRBV28|NA|once
TGTGCCAGCAGCACGAGGGGGTTGCAGTACTTC
CASSTRGLQYF
>TRBJ2-7|TRBV19|NA|NA
TGTGCCAGTAGTGCCTCGGTGGGGGGCTACGAGCAGTACTTC
CASSASVGGYEQYF
>TRBJ2-2|TRBV6-4|TRBD1|once
TGTGCCAGCAGTTTTACAGGGGTGGGGACGAACACCGGGGAGCTGTTTTTT
CASSFTGVGTNTGELFF
>TRBJ2-7|TRBV6-5|NA|NA
TGTGCCAGCAGATTAGTCGGGAGCGACTACGAGCAGTACTTC
CASRLVGSDYEQYF
>TRBJ2-5|TRBV7-9|TRBD1|NA
TGTGCCAGCAGCTTAGGGACAGGACAAGAGACCCAGTACTTC
CASSLGTGQETQYF
>TRBJ2-5|TRBV6-5|NA|NA
TGTGCCAGCAGTTACGCGGGACAGTACCAAGAGACCCAGTACTTC
CASSYAGQYQETQYF
>TRBJ2-7|TRBV7-2|TRBD2|NA
TGTGCCAGCAGCTTAGAGTTGGCTAGCGGTTTCCCCTACGAGCAGTACTTC
CASSLELASGFPYEQYF
>TRBJ2-1|TRBV19|TRBD2|NA
TGTGCCAGTACTCCCGGGCTAGCGGTTTACAATGAGCAGTTCTTC
CASTPGLAVYNEQFF
>TRBJ2-1|TRBV4-1|NA|NA
TGCGCCAGCAGCCAAGAGGGGGTACAGGGTCTCGATGAGCAGTTCTTC
CASSQEGVQGLDEQFF
>TRBJ2-1|TRBV11-3|NA|NA
TGTGCCAGCAGCTTAGGGTGGCTGGGCGAGCAGTTCTTC
CASSLGWLGEQFF
>TRBJ2-5|TRBV29-1|NA|NA
TGCAGCGTTGTGGGACTGTACCAAGAGACCCAGTACTTC
CSVVGLYQETQYF
>TRBJ2-3|TRBV4-1|NA|NA
TGCGCCAGCAGCGAAGGGGGCGGGATAATCACAGATACGCAGTATTTT
CASSEGGGIITDTQYF
>TRBJ2-1|TRBV12-5|TRBD1|NA
TGTGCTAGTGGTTTGGAGGGAAAGGGACAGGGGGACAATGAGCAGTTCTTC
CASGLEGKGQGDNEQFF
>TRBJ1-1|TRBV28|NA|NA
TGTGCCAGCAGCGTCGGGAGAGAATACACTGAAGCTTTCTTT
CASSVGREYTEAFF
>TRBJ1-2|TRBV6-6|TRBD1|NA
TGTGCCAGCAGCCGACAGGGTGGCGGCTACACCTTC
CASSRQGGGYTF
>TRBJ2-5|TRBV27|TRBD1|NA
TGTGCCAGCATTTCGATGCAGGGGGTAGGGACCCAGTACTTC
CASISMQGVGTQYF
>TRBJ2-7|TRBV7-3|NA|few
TGTGCCAGCAGCTTAAGGCGAGGGTCCGAGCAGTACTTC
CASSLRRGSEQYF